The 30 T cell receptor beta chains presented below share a single source sample, sequenced in a study of blood T cell repertoires in COVID-19. Profiling relied on immunoSEQ multiplex PCR, and the TCRdb table lists in-frame clones only, not all of them. The sample carries roughly 200,000 clones, around 80% recorded once. The sequenced sample consisted of peripheral blood. These receptor sequences come from a woman of 80 years or more with COVID-19, enrolled during active disease.

This clone was seen just once. The chain carries TRBV28 and TRBJ1-5; tentative D call: TRBD1 (5 bases). CDR3 size: 15 residues. Germline lookup yields CDR1 MDHEN and CDR2 SYDVKM. The germline V and J ends were trimmed by 7 bases and 5 bases, with 18 bases remaining between them. The CDR3 protein is CASNNLGGGHQPQHF. CDR3 nucleotides: TGTGCCAGCAATAATCTGGGGGGTGGGCATCAGCCCCAGCATTTT. Drawing the rest from reference TRBV28 and TRBJ1-5, the complete variable domain is DVKVTQSSRYLVKRTGEKVFLECVQDMDHENMFWYRQDPGLGLRLIYFSYDVKMKEKGDIPEGYSVSREKKERFSLILESASTNQTSMYLCASNNLGGGHQPQHFGDGTRLSIL.

The rearrangement uses TRBV29-1 and TRBJ2-5; D unclear. This CDR3 spans 12 amino acids. The V end lost 0 bases, the J end lost 5 bases, and 7 bases lay between the germline ends. Germline CDR1 SQVTM, CDR2 ANQGSEA. The CDR3 spells CSVEDAGETQYF. CDR3 DNA sequence: TGCAGCGTTGAAGACGCCGGGGAGACCCAGTACTTC. The variable domain in full, completed from reference TRBV29-1 and TRBJ2-5, reads SAVISQKPSRDICQRGTSLTIQCQVDSQVTMMFWYRQQPGQSLTLIATANQGSEATYESGFVIDKFPISRPNLTFSTLTVSNMSPEDSSIYLCSVEDAGETQYFGPGTRLLVL.

Comment on this clone: The sample contains more than one DNA sequence encoding this CDR3. The chain uses TRBV7-3 and TRBJ2-1; D uncertain. The V gene's germline CDR1 is SGHTA and CDR2 FQGTGA. The CDR3 is 15 amino acids. The V end lost 3 bases, the J end lost 0 bases, and 9 bases lay between the germline ends. The CDR3 sequence: CASSFTPSSYNEQFF. As DNA, the CDR3 is TGTGCCAGCAGCTTTACCCCGAGCTCCTACAATGAGCAGTTCTTC.

This clone was recorded once. The V call is TRBV11-2, the J call TRBJ1-1; tentatively, D is TRBD1 (5 bases). The V and J ends lost 3 bases and 4 bases respectively, with 12 bases between them. The germline gives CDR1 SGHAT, CDR2 FQNNGV. This CDR3 has 14 amino acids. The CDR3 nucleotides are TGTGCCAGCAGCTTCTCCCCCGGGGGCACTGAAGCTTTCTTT. Protein sequence: CASSFSPGGTEAFF.

The chain joins TRBV28 to TRBJ1-2; 7 positions agree with TRBD1. This CDR3 is 13 amino acids long. After removal of 5 bases from V and 8 bases from J, the junction contained 8 bases not matched to a gene. The V gene's germline CDR1 is MDHEN and CDR2 SYDVKM. Here the CDR3 DNA reads TGTGCCAGCAGTACGACAGGGCTAGGCGGCTACACCTTC. Protein product: CASSTTGLGGYTF.

J is TRBJ1-6 and V is TRBV11-2, with 10 bases fitting TRBD1. Trimming cost V 5 bases and J 7 bases; bases outside gene matches: 5. This CDR3 region has 15 residues. The V gene's germline CDR1 is SGHAT and CDR2 FQNNGV. The CDR3 loop reads CASSPTGGMNSPLHF. Written as DNA, the CDR3 is TGTGCCAGCAGCCCGACAGGGGGCATGAATTCACCCCTCCACTTT.

This chain joins TRBV4-2 and TRBJ2-5; TRBD2 agrees at 7 bases. The CDR3 spans 14 residues. In germline, CDR1 is LGHNA, CDR2 YNFKEQ. V shed 4 bases and J 3 bases; nucleotides not matched to a gene: 5. CDR3 amino acids: CASSPNRGEETQYF. CDR3 coding DNA: TGTGCCAGCAGCCCTAATCGGGGGGAAGAGACCCAGTACTTC.

This chain connects TRBV18 to TRBJ2-5; the D gene is possibly TRBD1 (6 bases). The ends were cut back, 3 bases at V and 1 base at J, with 9 bases in the middle. The CDR3 has 14 residues. Germline V gene sequence: CDR1 KGHSH, CDR2 LQKENI. DNA for the CDR3: TGTGCCAGCTCACCCGACAGGATCCAAGAGACCCAGTACTTC. Translated: CASSPDRIQETQYF.

The J gene is TRBJ2-5, the V gene TRBV2; 11 bases are a match to TRBD2. From germline, CDR1 is SNHLY and CDR2 FYNNEI. The CDR3 consists of 15 residues. Germline trimming cut 6 bases from V and 1 base from J; bases unmatched to any gene: 4. DNA of the CDR3: TGTGCCAGCAGACAACTAGCGGGGGCCCAAGAGACCCAGTACTTC. It specifies CASRQLAGAQETQYF.

V usage is TRBV21-1 and J usage is TRBJ1-1. TRBV21-1 is shown as a pseudogene. CDR3 length: 13 amino acids. The CDR3 DNA reads as TGTGCCAGCAGCAAGAGGGAGGGCACTGAAGCTTTCTTT. Its translation is CASSKREGTEAFF.

The J gene is TRBJ1-6, the V gene TRBV19; possible D gene TRBD1, 6 bases. CDR3 length equals 15 residues. Germline-derived CDR1 and CDR2 are LNHDA and SQIVND (reference sequence). The V end lost 1 base, the J end lost 9 bases, and 13 bases lay between the germline ends. CDR3 sequence reads: CASSIVGGSASPLHF. CDR3 in DNA: TGTGCCAGTAGTATAGTAGGGGGTTCGGCTTCACCCCTCCACTTT.

A word on this clone: Germline is not matched at one junction end, which may reflect a read error. This chain uses TRBV7-3 with TRBJ1-2, with D possibly TRBD1 on 5 matching bases. The CDR3 runs 13 residues. Germline-derived CDR1 and CDR2 are SGHTA and FQGTGA. CDR3 sequence: CASLGEGNYGCTF. CDR3 in DNA: TGTGCCAGCTTGGGGGAGGGTAACTATGGCTGCACCTTC.

This clone came up a few times. V usage is TRBV18 and J usage is TRBJ1-1, with D possibly being TRBD1 (5 bases). The V end lost 2 bases, the J end lost 5 bases, and 15 bases lay between the germline ends. This CDR3 has 15 amino acids. Germline assignment: CDR1 KGHSH and CDR2 LQKENI. DNA for the CDR3: TGTGCCAGCTCACCAAGGGAGAGGGGAGGGACTGAAGCTTTCTTT. It specifies CASSPRERGGTEAFF.

This clone was picked up one time. This chain uses TRBV5-1 with TRBJ2-3, with 14 bases matching TRBD2. Germline loops: CDR1 SGHRS, CDR2 YFSETQ. J gave up 5 bases and V 4 bases, and 6 bases lay outside the gene matches. This CDR3 has 16 residues. CDR3: CASSVGLAGGLDTQYF. As DNA, the CDR3 is TGCGCCAGCAGCGTAGGACTAGCGGGGGGCTTAGATACGCAGTATTTT. The complete variable domain, with remaining parts taken from reference TRBV5-1 and TRBJ2-3, reads KAGVTQTPRYLIKTRGQQVTLSCSPISGHRSVSWYQQTPGQGLQFLFEYFSETQRNKGNFPGRFSGRQFSNSRSEMNVSTLELGDSALYLCASSVGLAGGLDTQYFGPGTRLTVL.

The DNA of the CDR3 is TGTGCCAGCAGCTTTACACCTCGGGGGGCACGCACAGATACGCAGTATTTT. Amino acid sequence: CASSFTPRGARTDTQYF. The rearrangement joins TRBV11-2 to TRBJ2-3; D perhaps matches TRBD2 (7 bases). CDR1 and CDR2 (germline): SGHAT, FQNNGV. V was shortened by 3 bases and J by 1 base, with 17 bases between the two germline ends. The CDR3 runs to 17 residues.

The rearrangement links TRBV12-3 or TRBV12-4 to TRBJ1-4; D call uncertain. V shed 0 bases and J shed 7 bases, with 6 bases lying between them. There are 13 residues in the CDR3. The CDR3 loop reads CASSLARSEKLFF. DNA for the CDR3: TGTGCCAGCAGTTTAGCGCGAAGTGAAAAACTGTTTTTT.

CDR3 nucleotides: TGTGCCAGCAGCCCCGGGGGACTAGCCCCCACAGATACGCAGTATTTT. It translates to CASSPGGLAPTDTQYF. This chain links TRBV7-9 with TRBJ2-3, with 9 bases identical to TRBD2. V lost 5 bases, J lost 2 bases, and 8 bases stayed unmatched. The V gene's germline CDR1 is SEHNR and CDR2 FQNEAQ (reference sequence). This CDR3 is built from 16 residues.

V is TRBV19 and J is TRBJ1-5, with TRBD1 matching 8 bases. This CDR3 is 14 amino acids long. Per the germline V gene, CDR1 is LNHDA and CDR2 is SQIVND (reference sequence). The V segment lost 8 bases and the J segment 3 bases; nucleotides outside the gene matches: 6. CDR3 bases: TGTGCCAGTGCACGGACAGGGATCAATCAGCCCCAGCATTTT. Its protein is CASARTGINQPQHF.

This sequence joins TRBV19 and TRBJ1-2; TRBD1 is a possible D gene (5 bases). The germline V gene has CDR1 LNHDA and CDR2 SQIVND (reference sequence). The CDR3 has 13 amino acids. Trimming removed 3 bases from V and 4 bases from J, with 9 bases in between. The CDR3 loop reads CASSMSRVYGYTF. The CDR3 nucleotides read TGTGCCAGTAGTATGTCCAGGGTCTATGGCTACACCTTC.

The rearrangement joins TRBV6-5 to TRBJ1-2, with TRBD1 as a possible D gene (5 bases). Between the trimmed V and J ends, which lost 7 bases and 0 bases, there was a span of 9 bases. The CDR3 contains 13 residues. CDR1 and CDR2 from the germline V gene are MNHEY and SVGAGI. The CDR3 coding sequence is TGTGCCAGCACCAGGGCCGCTAACTATGGCTACACCTTC. Protein product: CASTRAANYGYTF.

This clone has a handful of counts. The rearrangement joins TRBV19 to TRBJ1-2; TRBD1 matches 9 bases. Looked up from germline, CDR1 is LNHDA and CDR2 is SQIVND (reference sequence). The CDR3 is 15 amino acids. V shed 5 bases and J 3 bases; nucleotides not matched to a gene: 7. CDR3 DNA: TGTGCCAGTAGTCCAGGAACAGGGGGCTACTATGGCTACACCTTC. This gives the protein CASSPGTGGYYGYTF.

This chain joins TRBV19 and TRBJ2-4; D possibly corresponds to TRBD2 (6 bases). This CDR3 region has 14 residues. Germline CDR1 LNHDA, CDR2 SQIVND (reference sequence). Between the trimmed V and J ends, which lost 7 bases and 3 bases, there was a span of 13 bases. The CDR3, as DNA: TGTGCCAGTAATTCATGGGGGGACAAAAACATTCAGTACTTC. Amino acid sequence: CASNSWGDKNIQYF.

This clone appeared a few times. The chain links TRBV27 to TRBJ1-4; D gene ambiguous. The V and J ends lost 0 bases and 4 bases respectively, with 9 bases between them. Germline CDR1 is MNHEY and CDR2 is SMNVEV (reference sequence). CDR3 length: 15 residues. Here the CDR3 DNA reads TGTGCCAGCAGTTTATCGCCCAGGCTTAATGAAAAACTGTTTTTT. Protein sequence: CASSLSPRLNEKLFF.

The chain uses TRBV7-9 and TRBJ1-1; TRBD1 agrees at 9 bases. CDR3 length: 15 residues. Germline V gene lookup returns CDR1 SEHNR and CDR2 FQNEAQ (reference sequence). With V trimmed by 5 bases and J by 0 bases, 4 bases remained unmatched. CDR3 in amino acids: CASSPRDRVNTEAFF. The CDR3 coding sequence is TGTGCCAGCAGCCCACGGGACAGGGTGAACACTGAAGCTTTCTTT.

The genes are TRBV19 and TRBJ2-5; the match to TRBD2 covers 7 bases. Germline V gives CDR1 LNHDA, CDR2 SQIVND (reference sequence). Trimming cost V 4 bases and J 5 bases; bases outside gene matches: 10. This CDR3 has 15 residues. The CDR3 coding sequence is TGTGCCAGTAGTACCATCGGAGCGGGGAGTGAGACCCAGTACTTC. Its translation is CASSTIGAGSETQYF.

The chain combines TRBV5-1 with TRBJ1-2; D gene unclear. The CDR3 is 14 residues long. Per germline, CDR1 SGHRS and CDR2 YFSETQ. V was clipped by 0 bases and J by 4 bases, with 10 bases between them. CDR3 nucleotides: TGCGCCAGCAGCTTGGAGGGAGCGGTCTATGGCTACACCTTC. Translating it yields CASSLEGAVYGYTF.

There are a few counts of this clone. J is TRBJ1-1 and V is TRBV6-5; TRBD1 is a possible D gene (5 bases). This CDR3 is built from 13 residues. The V gene's germline CDR1 is MNHEY and CDR2 SVGAGI. The germline V and J ends were trimmed by 4 bases and 7 bases, with 13 bases remaining between them. The CDR3 DNA reads TGTGCCAGCAGTTGGGGGGGGAGTAGTGAAGCTTTCTTT. As protein: CASSWGGSSEAFF.

There are a few counts of this clone. This chain connects TRBV28 to TRBJ2-7; 10 nucleotides match TRBD1. V gave up 5 bases and J gave up 1 base; unmatched junction bases: 8. Germline V gives CDR1 MDHEN, CDR2 SYDVKM. The CDR3 is 16 amino acids. The CDR3 reads CASSGSGTGVSYEQYV. The CDR3 DNA is TGTGCCAGCAGTGGATCCGGGACAGGGGTTTCCTACGAGCAGTACGTC.

The rearrangement uses TRBV29-1 and TRBJ2-1, with no clear D. Germline V gene sequence: CDR1 SQVTM, CDR2 ANQGSEA. V was trimmed by 2 bases and J by 8 bases, leaving 7 bases between them. The CDR3 sequence is 11 residues long. In DNA form, the CDR3 reads TGCAGCGTTGAACTGGGCTATGAGCAGTTCTTC. Amino acid sequence: CSVELGYEQFF.

The chain joins TRBV6-2 or TRBV6-3 to TRBJ1-1; D remains ambiguous. V lost 5 bases and J lost 5, with 9 bases in between. This CDR3 comprises 12 residues. The germline V gene encodes CDR1 MNHEY and CDR2 SVGEGT. CDR3 DNA sequence: TGTGCCAGCAGTCCAGTGACAACTGAAGCTTTCTTT. Its protein is CASSPVTTEAFF.